This TCR beta chain is from a study of regulatory T cells in long-lasting Graves disease. Study-wide results and limits: Those with persistent disease had in common more public clonotypes (roughly 3,000) than new patients (approximately 970).

The CDR3 has 15 amino acids. Trimming stripped 2 bases from V and 7 bases from J, with 14 bases between. Per germline, CDR1 SGHTA and CDR2 FQGNSA. As to time point: newly diagnosed GD, antithyroid drugs for less than 3 months. From RNA extracted from PBMCs, the TCR library was made. Assembly of TCR beta libraries relied on iRepertoire HTBI primers together with Arm-PCR of CDR3 regions. TCRdb re-analysed the multiplex PCR reads in MiXCR, keeping a single row per CDR3 protein. The repertoire consists of a few hundred thousand distinct CDR3 sequences, with about 15% occurring once and the leading ten covering about 8.2%. The table lists this clonotype with many counts. Its target is not known. These records were also assigned to another study, of T cells in Graves' hyperthyroidism and ophthalmopathy. This second study notes: Graves' hyperthyroidism without ophthalmopathy progression within 18 months was termed stable.

The clonotype comes from a woman in her thirties or forties with Graves disease. V usage is TRBV7-2 and J usage is TRBJ1-4; TRBD1 might be the D (6 bases). Sequenced here: peripheral blood mononuclear cells (PBMCs), sampled at new diagnosis, from a patient treated with antithyroid drugs. CDR3 in amino acids: CASSLLGGSGEKLFF. The CDR3 DNA is TGTGCCAGCAGCTTATTAGGGGGATCCGGTGAAAAACTGTTTTTT.